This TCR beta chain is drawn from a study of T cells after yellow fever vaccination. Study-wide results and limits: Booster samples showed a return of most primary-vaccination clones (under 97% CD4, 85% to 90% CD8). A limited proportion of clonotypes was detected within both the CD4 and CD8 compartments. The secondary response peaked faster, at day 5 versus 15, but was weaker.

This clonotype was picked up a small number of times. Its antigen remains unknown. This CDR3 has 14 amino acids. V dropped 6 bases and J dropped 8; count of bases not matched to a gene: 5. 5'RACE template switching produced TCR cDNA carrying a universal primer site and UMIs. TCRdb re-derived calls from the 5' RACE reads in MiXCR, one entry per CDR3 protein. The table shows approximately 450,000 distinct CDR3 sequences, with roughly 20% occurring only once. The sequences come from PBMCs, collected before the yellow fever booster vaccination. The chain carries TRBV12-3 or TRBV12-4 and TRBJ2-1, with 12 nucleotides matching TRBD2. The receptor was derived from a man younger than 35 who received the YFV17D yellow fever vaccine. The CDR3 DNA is TGTGCCAGCAGCCGGACTAGCGGGATCTATGAGCAGTTCTTC. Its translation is CASSRTSGIYEQFF.